This record concerns one T cell receptor (beta chain) sequence. What it binds is not known. The data were taken from a study of cytomegalovirus exposure and HLA in healthy donors. Study-wide points: A later analysis linked a missense DCLRE1C variant to TCR beta V- and J-gene trimming.

It was with 60 Vbeta and 13 Jbeta primers that the PCR ran. TCRdb keeps only in-frame clones here, not all; method: immunoSEQ multiplex PCR. The sample contains 150,000 to 200,000 clones, 80% of which appear only once. The CDR3 covers 16 residues. V was shortened by 0 bases and J by 0 bases, with 12 bases between the two germline ends. Germline assignment: CDR1 SGHDT and CDR2 YYEEEE. The clonotype originates from a boy aged 5-17 years in good health and CMV-seronegative. V is TRBV5-6 and J is TRBJ1-2; D possibly corresponds to TRBD1 (5 bases). Sequencing input: PBMCs. CDR3 amino acids: CASSLGGPGANYGYTF. CDR3 DNA: TGTGCCAGCAGCTTGGGGGGTCCGGGGGCTAACTATGGCTACACCTTC.